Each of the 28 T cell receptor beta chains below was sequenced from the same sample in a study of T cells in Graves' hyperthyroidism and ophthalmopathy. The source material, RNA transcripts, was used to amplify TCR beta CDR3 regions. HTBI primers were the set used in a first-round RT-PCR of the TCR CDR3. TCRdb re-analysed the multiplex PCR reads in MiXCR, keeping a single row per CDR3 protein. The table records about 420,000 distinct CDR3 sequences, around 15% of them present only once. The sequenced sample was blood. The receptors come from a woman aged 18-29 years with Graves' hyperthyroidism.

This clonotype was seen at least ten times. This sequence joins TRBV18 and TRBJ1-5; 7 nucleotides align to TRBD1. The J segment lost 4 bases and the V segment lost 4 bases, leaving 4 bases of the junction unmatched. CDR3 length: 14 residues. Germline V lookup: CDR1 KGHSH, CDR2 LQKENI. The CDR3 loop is CASSRAGGNQPQHF. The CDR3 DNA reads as TGTGCCAGCTCACGGGCAGGGGGGAATCAGCCCCAGCATTTT. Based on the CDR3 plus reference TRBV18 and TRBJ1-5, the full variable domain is NAGVMQNPRHLVRRRGQEARLRCSPMKGHSHVYWYRQLPEEGLKFMVYLQKENIIDESGMPKERFSAEFPKEGPSILRIQQVVRGDSAAYFCASSRAGGNQPQHFGDGTRLSIL.

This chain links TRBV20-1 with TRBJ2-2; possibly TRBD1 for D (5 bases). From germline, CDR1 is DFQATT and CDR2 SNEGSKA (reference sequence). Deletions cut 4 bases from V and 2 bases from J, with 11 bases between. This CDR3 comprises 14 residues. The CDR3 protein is CSAKFRTNTGELFF. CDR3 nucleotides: TGCAGTGCTAAATTTAGGACAAACACCGGGGAGCTGTTTTTT.

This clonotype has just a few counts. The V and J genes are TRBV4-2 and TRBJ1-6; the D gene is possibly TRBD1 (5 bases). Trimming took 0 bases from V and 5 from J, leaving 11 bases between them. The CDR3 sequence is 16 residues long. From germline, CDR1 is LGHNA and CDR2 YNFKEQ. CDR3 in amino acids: CASSQEGAGNNSPLHF. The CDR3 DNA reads TGTGCCAGCAGCCAAGAAGGCGCAGGGAATAATTCACCCCTCCACTTT.

The CDR3 sequence is CASSLGGQQSYGYTF. In DNA, the CDR3 is TGTGCCAGCAGCTTGGGGGGACAGCAATCCTATGGCTACACCTTC. The rearrangement uses TRBV5-4 and TRBJ1-2; 7 bases fit TRBD1. Germline V gives CDR1 SGHNT, CDR2 YYREEE (reference sequence). V lost 0 bases to trimming and J lost 4 bases; unmatched junction nucleotides: 6. The CDR3 is made up of 15 amino acids.

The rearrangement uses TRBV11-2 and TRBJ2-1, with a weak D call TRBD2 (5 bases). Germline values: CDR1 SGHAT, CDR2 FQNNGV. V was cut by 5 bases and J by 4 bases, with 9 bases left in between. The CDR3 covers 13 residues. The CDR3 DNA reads TGTGCCAGCAGCCCTAGCCCGTACAATGAGCAGTTCTTC. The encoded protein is CASSPSPYNEQFF.

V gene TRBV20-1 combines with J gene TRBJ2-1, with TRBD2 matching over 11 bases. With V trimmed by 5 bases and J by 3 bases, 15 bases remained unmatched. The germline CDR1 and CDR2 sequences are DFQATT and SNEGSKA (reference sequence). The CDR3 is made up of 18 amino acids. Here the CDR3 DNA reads TGCAGTGCTCCCCAACCCACTAGCGGGAGAGGGGACTACAATGAGCAGTTCTTC. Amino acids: CSAPQPTSGRGDYNEQFF.

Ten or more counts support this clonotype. The CDR3 here is CASSLSVGEQYF. The CDR3 nucleotides read TGTGCCAGCAGCTTATCAGTTGGGGAGCAGTACTTC. The V gene is TRBV11-2, the J gene TRBJ2-7; D is ambiguous. V was cut by 2 bases and J by 7 bases, with 9 bases left in between. Germline V CDR1 and CDR2: SGHAT, FQNNGV. The CDR3 runs 12 residues.

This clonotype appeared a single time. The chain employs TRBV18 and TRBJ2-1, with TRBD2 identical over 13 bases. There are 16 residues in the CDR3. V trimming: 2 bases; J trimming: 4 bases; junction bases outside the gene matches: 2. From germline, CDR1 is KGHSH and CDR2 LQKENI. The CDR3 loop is CASSPGLAGEYNEQFF. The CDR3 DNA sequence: TGTGCCAGCTCACCAGGACTAGCGGGAGAGTACAATGAGCAGTTCTTC.

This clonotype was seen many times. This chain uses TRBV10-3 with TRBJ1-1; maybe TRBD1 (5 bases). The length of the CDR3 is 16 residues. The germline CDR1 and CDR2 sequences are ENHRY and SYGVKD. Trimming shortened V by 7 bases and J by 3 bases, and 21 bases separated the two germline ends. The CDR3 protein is CAITPRDPARDTEAFF. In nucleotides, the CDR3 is TGTGCCATCACACCCAGGGACCCCGCGCGGGACACTGAAGCTTTCTTT.

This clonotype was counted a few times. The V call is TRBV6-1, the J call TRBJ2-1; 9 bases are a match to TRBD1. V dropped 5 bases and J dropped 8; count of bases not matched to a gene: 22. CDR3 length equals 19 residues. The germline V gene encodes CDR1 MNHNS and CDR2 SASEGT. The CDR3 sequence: CASSYEMSGRDRDFYEQFF. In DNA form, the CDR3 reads TGTGCCAGCAGTTATGAGATGTCGGGTCGGGACAGGGATTTTTATGAGCAGTTCTTC.

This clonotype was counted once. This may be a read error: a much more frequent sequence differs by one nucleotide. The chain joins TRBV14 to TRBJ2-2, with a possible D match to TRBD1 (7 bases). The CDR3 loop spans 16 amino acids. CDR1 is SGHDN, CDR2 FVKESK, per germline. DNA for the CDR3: TGTGCCTGCAGACTGACAGGGAGGATGAGCACCGGGGAGCTGTTTTTT. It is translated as CACRLTGRMSTGELFF.

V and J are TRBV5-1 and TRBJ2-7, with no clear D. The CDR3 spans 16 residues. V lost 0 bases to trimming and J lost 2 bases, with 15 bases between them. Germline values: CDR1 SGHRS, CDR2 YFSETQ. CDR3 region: CASSLGSRPITYEQYF. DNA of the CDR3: TGCGCCAGCAGCTTGGGTAGCAGACCGATAACCTACGAGCAGTACTTC.

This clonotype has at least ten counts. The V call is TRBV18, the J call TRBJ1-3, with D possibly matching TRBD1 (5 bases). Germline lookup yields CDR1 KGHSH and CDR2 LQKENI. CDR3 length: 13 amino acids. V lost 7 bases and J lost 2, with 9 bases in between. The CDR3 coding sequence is TGTGCCAGCTTCGACAGCACTGGAAACACCATATATTTT. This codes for CASFDSTGNTIYF.

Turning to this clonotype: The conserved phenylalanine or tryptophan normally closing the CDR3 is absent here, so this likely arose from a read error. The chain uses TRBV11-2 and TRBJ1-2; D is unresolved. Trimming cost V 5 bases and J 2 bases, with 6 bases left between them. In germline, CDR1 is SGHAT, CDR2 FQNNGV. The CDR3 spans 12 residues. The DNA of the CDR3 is TGTGCCAGCAGCCTAATGAACTATGGCTACACCTCC. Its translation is CASSLMNYGYTS.

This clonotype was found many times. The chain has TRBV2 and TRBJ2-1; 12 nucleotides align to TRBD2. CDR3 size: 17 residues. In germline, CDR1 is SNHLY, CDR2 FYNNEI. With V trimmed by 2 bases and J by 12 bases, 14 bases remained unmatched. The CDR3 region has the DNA TGTGCCAGCAGTGAATCGGTGACTAGCGGGAGTGTCTTCTGGCAGTTCTTC. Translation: CASSESVTSGSVFWQFF. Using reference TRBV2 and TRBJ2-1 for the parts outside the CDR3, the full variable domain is EPEVTQTPSHQVTQMGQEVILRCVPISNHLYFYWYRQILGQKVEFLVSFYNNEISEKSEIFDDQFSVERPDGSNFTLKIRSTKLEDSAMYFCASSESVTSGSVFWQFFGPGTRLTVL.

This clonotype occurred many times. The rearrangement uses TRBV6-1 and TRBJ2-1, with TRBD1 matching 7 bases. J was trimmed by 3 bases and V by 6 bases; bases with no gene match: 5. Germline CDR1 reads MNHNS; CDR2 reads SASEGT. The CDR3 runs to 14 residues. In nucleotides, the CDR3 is TGTGCCAGCAGGGGACAGTACTACTACAATGAGCAGTTCTTC. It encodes CASRGQYYYNEQFF.

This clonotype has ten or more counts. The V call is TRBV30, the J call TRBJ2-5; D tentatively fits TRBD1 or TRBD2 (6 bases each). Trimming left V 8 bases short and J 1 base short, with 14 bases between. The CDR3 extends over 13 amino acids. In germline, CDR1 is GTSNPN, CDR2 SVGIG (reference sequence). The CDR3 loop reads CAGTGAAQETQYF. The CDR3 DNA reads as TGTGCCGGAACGGGGGCGGCCCAAGAGACCCAGTACTTC.

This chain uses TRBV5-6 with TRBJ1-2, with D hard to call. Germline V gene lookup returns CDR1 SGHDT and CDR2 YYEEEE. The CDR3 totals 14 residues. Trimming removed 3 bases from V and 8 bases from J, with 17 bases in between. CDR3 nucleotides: TGTGCCAGCAGCTCCGGGTCGCTACTCGGCGGCTACACCTTC. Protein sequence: CASSSGSLLGGYTF.

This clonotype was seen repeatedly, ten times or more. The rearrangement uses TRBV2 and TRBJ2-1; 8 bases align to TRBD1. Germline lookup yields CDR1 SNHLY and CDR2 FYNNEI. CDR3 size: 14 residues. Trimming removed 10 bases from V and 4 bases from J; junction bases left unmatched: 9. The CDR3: CATSGQGGYNEQFF. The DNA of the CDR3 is TGTGCCACGTCTGGACAGGGAGGTTACAATGAGCAGTTCTTC.

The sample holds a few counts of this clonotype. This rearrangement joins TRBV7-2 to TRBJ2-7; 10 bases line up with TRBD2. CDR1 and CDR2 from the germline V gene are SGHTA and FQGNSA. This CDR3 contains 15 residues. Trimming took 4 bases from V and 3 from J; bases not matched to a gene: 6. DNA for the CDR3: TGTGCCAGCAGCTCAGAGCTAGCGGGAGTCTACGAGCAGTACTTC. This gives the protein CASSSELAGVYEQYF.

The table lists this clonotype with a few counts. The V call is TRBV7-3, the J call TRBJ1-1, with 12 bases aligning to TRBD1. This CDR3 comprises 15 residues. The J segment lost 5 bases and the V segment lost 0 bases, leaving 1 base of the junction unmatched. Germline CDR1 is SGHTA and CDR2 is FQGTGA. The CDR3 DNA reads TGTGCCAGCAGCTTAACGGGACAGGGGGCGACTGAAGCTTTCTTT. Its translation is CASSLTGQGATEAFF.

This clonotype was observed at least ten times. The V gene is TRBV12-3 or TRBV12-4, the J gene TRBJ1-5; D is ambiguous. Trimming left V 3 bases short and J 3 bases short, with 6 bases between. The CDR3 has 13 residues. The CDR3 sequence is CASSLRYNQPQHF. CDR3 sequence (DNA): TGTGCCAGCAGTTTGAGGTACAATCAGCCCCAGCATTTT.

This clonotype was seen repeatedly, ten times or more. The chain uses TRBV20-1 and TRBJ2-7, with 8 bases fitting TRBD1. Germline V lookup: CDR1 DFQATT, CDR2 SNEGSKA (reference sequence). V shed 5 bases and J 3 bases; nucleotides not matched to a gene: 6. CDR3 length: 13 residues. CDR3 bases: TGCAGTGCTGGGACAGGTATCGTCTACGAGCAGTACTTC. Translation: CSAGTGIVYEQYF.

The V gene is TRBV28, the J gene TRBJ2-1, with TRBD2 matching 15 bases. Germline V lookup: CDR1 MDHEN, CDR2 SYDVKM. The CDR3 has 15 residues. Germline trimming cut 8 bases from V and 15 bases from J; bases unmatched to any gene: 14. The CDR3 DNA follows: TGTGCCAGCCGCATTGGGGGACTAGCGGGAGGTCTAAGGTTCTTC. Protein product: CASRIGGLAGGLRFF.

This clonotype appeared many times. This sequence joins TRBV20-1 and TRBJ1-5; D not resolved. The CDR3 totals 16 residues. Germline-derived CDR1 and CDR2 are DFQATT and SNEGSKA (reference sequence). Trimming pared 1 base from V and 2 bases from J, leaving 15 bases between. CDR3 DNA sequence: TGCAGTGCTAGAGGGAAAGGGTCGTTCGGCAATCAGCCCCAGCATTTT. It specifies CSARGKGSFGNQPQHF.

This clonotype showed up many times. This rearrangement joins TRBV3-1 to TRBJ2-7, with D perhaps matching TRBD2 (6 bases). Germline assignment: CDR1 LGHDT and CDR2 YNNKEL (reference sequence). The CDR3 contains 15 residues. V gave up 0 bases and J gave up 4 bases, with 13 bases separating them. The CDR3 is CASSQDLGGPYEQYF. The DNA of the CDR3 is TGTGCCAGCAGCCAAGATCTAGGAGGGCCGTACGAGCAGTACTTC.

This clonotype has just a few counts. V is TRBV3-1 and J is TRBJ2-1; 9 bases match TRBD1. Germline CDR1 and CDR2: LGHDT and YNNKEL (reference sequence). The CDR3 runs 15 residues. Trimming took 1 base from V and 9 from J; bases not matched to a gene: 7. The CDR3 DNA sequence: TGTGCCAGCAGCCAAGCGACAGGGGGTTTGCGTGAGCAGTTCTTC. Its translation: CASSQATGGLREQFF.

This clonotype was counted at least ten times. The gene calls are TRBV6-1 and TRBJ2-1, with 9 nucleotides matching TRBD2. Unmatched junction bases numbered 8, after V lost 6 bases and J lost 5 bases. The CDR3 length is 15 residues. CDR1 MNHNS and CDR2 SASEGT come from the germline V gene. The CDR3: CASRLPAGGHNEQFF. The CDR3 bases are TGTGCCAGCAGGTTACCAGCGGGAGGTCACAATGAGCAGTTCTTC.